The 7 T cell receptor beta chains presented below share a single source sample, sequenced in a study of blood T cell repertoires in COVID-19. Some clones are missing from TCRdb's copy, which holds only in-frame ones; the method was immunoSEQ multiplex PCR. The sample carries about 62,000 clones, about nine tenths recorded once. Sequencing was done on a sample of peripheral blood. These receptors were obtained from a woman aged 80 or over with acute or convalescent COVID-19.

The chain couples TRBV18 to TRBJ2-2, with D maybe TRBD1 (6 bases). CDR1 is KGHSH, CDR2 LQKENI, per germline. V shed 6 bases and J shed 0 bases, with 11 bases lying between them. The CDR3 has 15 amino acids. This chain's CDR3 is CASSRTGSNTGELFF. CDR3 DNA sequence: TGTGCCAGCTCCCGCACAGGGTCGAACACCGGGGAGCTGTTTTTT.

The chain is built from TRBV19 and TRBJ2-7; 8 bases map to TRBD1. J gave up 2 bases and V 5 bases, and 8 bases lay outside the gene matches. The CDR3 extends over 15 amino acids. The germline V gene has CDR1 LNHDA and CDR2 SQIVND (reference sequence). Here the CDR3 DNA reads TGTGCCAGTAGTGCGCCGGGACAGGCGACCTACGAGCAGTACTTC. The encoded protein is CASSAPGQATYEQYF. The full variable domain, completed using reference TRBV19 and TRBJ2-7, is DGGITQSPKYLFRKEGQNVTLSCEQNLNHDAMYWYRQDPGQGLRLIYYSQIVNDFQKGDIAEGYSVSREKKESFPLTVTSAQKNPTAFYLCASSAPGQATYEQYFGPGTRLTVT.

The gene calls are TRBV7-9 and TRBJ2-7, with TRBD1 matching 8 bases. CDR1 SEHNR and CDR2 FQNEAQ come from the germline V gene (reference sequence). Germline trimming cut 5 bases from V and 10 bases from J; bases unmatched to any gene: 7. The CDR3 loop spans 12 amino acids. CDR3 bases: TGTGCCAGCAGCCCAACGGACAGGGTACAGTACTTC. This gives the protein CASSPTDRVQYF.

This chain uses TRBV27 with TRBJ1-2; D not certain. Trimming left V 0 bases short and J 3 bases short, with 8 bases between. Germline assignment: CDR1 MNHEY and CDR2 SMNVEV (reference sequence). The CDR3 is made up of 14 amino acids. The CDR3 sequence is CASSLSGRYYGYTF. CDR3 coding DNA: TGTGCCAGCAGTTTATCGGGCAGATACTATGGCTACACCTTC.

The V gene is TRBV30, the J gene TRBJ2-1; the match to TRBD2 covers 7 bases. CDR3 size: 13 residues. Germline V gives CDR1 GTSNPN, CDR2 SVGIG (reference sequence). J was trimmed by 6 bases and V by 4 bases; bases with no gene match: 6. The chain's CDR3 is CAWTWGGSNEQFF. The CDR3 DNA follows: TGTGCCTGGACCTGGGGCGGGAGCAATGAGCAGTTCTTC.

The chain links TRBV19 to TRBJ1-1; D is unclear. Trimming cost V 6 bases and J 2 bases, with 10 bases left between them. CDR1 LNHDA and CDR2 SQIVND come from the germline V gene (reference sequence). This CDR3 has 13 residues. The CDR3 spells CASSANTNTEAFF. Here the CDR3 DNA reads TGTGCCAGTAGCGCCAACACCAACACTGAAGCTTTCTTT.

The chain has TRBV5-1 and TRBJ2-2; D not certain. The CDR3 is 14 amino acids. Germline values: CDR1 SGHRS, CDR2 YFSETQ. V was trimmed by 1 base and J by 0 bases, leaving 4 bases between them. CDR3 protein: CASSLSANTGELFF. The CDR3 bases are TGCGCCAGCAGCTTGTCGGCGAACACCGGGGAGCTGTTTTTT.